Below, 26 T cell receptor beta chains from the same sample are listed, as sequenced in a study of T cells in Graves' hyperthyroidism and ophthalmopathy (dated by TCRdb to between 2017 and 2020). Library preparation used multiplex PCR. The instrument was an Illumina HiSeq 2000. TCR beta CDR3 regions were amplified from RNA transcripts. The first round of RT-PCR for the TCR CDR3 was performed with the HTBI primer set and the Qiagen OneStep RT-PCR kit. Starting from the raw public reads, TCRdb applied fastp trimming at Q25, assembled clones with MiXCR and retained in-frame beta chains. Rows merge per CDR3 protein into single entries with the most common DNA and genes. Present in this sample are around 270,000 distinct CDR3 sequences, approximately 19% of which were seen just once. Under 40% of the sample rests with the top ten. The sequencing sample was made of blood. These receptors were collected from a man in his forties or fifties with Graves' ophthalmopathy.

This clonotype has at least ten counts. The chain employs TRBV3-1 and TRBJ1-1; 7 nucleotides line up with TRBD1. This CDR3 is 17 amino acids long. Germline trimming cut 2 bases from V and 0 bases from J; bases unmatched to any gene: 9. From germline, CDR1 is LGHDT and CDR2 YNNKEL (reference sequence). CDR3: CASSQSPGQSLNTEAFF. The CDR3 DNA sequence: TGTGCCAGCAGCCAAAGTCCGGGACAGAGCTTGAACACTGAAGCTTTCTTT. The whole variable domain, remainder taken from reference TRBV3-1 and TRBJ1-1, is DTAVSQTPKYLVTQMGNDKSIKCEQNLGHDTMYWYKQDSKKFLKIMFSYNNKELIINETVPNRFSPKSPDKAHLNLHINSLELGDSAVYFCASSQSPGQSLNTEAFFGQGTRLTVV.

This clonotype was found many times. The chain recombines TRBV28 with TRBJ1-2, with a tentative D call TRBD1 (5 bases). Germline-derived CDR1 and CDR2 are MDHEN and SYDVKM. V was trimmed by 5 bases and J by 4 bases, leaving 17 bases between them. The CDR3 extends over 15 amino acids. CDR3 in DNA: TGTGCCAGCAGTCCAGGTACCGACAGAGGCTATGGCTACACCTTC. It is translated as CASSPGTDRGYGYTF.

This clonotype was counted many times. The J gene is TRBJ2-1, the V gene TRBV5-1; D might be TRBD2 (6 bases). The V gene lost 4 bases and the J gene lost 1 base, with 9 bases spanning the gap. Germline CDR1 and CDR2: SGHRS and YFSETQ. The CDR3 totals 14 residues. The CDR3 loop is CASSVSGSYNEQFF. The DNA of the CDR3 is TGCGCCAGCAGCGTTAGCGGATCCTACAATGAGCAGTTCTTC.

This clonotype has just a few counts. This chain connects TRBV20-1 to TRBJ1-5, with no clear D. The CDR3 consists of 14 residues. Trimming cost V 6 bases and J 4 bases, with 16 bases left between them. Germline lookup yields CDR1 DFQATT and CDR2 SNEGSKA (reference sequence). The CDR3 region is CSAPGEGWNQPQHF. For the CDR3, the DNA is TGCAGTGCCCCAGGTGAGGGTTGGAATCAGCCCCAGCATTTT.

This rearrangement joins TRBV27 to TRBJ1-5; the match to TRBD1 covers 10 bases. Per germline, CDR1 MNHEY and CDR2 SMNVEV (reference sequence). The CDR3 contains 16 residues. V lost 5 bases to trimming and J lost 5 bases; unmatched junction nucleotides: 9. CDR3 bases: TGTGCCAGCAGTCCGTCCGGGACAGGGGCCCATCAGCCCCAGCATTTT. Its protein product is CASSPSGTGAHQPQHF.

The J gene is TRBJ1-4, the V gene TRBV7-9; 7 bases map to TRBD1. In germline, CDR1 is SEHNR, CDR2 FQNEAQ (reference sequence). The CDR3 is made up of 14 amino acids. V lost 6 bases to trimming and J lost 4 bases; unmatched junction nucleotides: 5. Here the CDR3 reads CASRDRVNNEKLFF. Here the CDR3 DNA reads TGTGCCAGCAGAGACAGGGTCAATAATGAAAAACTGTTTTTT.

This clonotype was found a few times. Here the CDR3 DNA reads TGTGCCAGCAGCCGACAGGGTTATGAAGCTTTCTTT. Protein: CASSRQGYEAFF. The chain links TRBV6-1 to TRBJ1-1; 7 positions agree with TRBD1. Germline V gene lookup returns CDR1 MNHNS and CDR2 SASEGT. The CDR3 spans 12 residues. J lost 7 bases, V lost 6 bases, and 5 bases had no gene match.

This clonotype was seen just once. One end of the junction varies from germline; a read error may be responsible. V gene TRBV6-1 combines with J gene TRBJ2-5; either TRBD1 or TRBD2 may supply D (5 bases each). Germline-derived CDR1 and CDR2 are MNHNS and SASEGT. There are 16 residues in the CDR3. In DNA form, the CDR3 reads TGTGCCAGCTCAAACTCCCCCCCCCCCCAGGGAGAGACCCAGTGCTTC. This translates into CASSNSPPPQGETQCF.

This chain links TRBV30 with TRBJ2-7; tentatively, D is TRBD1 or TRBD2 (5 bases each). CDR1 and CDR2 (germline): GTSNPN, SVGIG (reference sequence). The CDR3 sequence is 15 residues long. V lost 2 bases, J lost 4 bases, and 18 bases lay in between. This CDR3 is CAWSSAGTRRYEQYF. The CDR3 DNA reads as TGTGCCTGGAGTTCAGCCGGGACGCGGCGTTACGAGCAGTACTTC.

This clonotype has just a few counts. This rearrangement joins TRBV14 to TRBJ2-7, with a possible D match to TRBD2 (6 bases). From germline, CDR1 is SGHDN and CDR2 FVKESK. The CDR3 has 15 amino acids. V lost 0 bases and J lost 0, with 9 bases in between. CDR3 region: CASSQDAGSSYEQYF. Here the CDR3 DNA reads TGTGCCAGCAGCCAAGATGCGGGAAGCTCCTACGAGCAGTACTTC.

This clonotype was detected many times. The chain uses TRBV5-5 and TRBJ2-3; D gene uncertain. V lost 4 bases and J lost 5, with 20 bases in between. Germline-derived CDR1 and CDR2 are SGHKS and YYEKEE (reference sequence). The CDR3 runs 16 residues. CDR3 loop: CASSPEQPTFLDTQYF. The DNA for the CDR3 is TGTGCCAGCAGCCCCGAGCAGCCCACCTTCCTAGATACGCAGTATTTT.

Only a few counts were recorded for this clonotype. The rearrangement uses TRBV15 and TRBJ2-5, with D unclear. V was cut by 3 bases and J by 5 bases, with 7 bases left in between. This CDR3 is 12 amino acids long. Germline CDR1 and CDR2: LNHNV and YYDKDF (reference sequence). The CDR3 loop reads CATSSGWETQYF. The CDR3, as DNA: TGTGCCACCAGCAGCGGGTGGGAGACCCAGTACTTC.

J is TRBJ2-1 and V is TRBV5-1; D is unclear. V lost 2 bases and J 8 bases, leaving 11 bases between the germline ends. Germline lookup yields CDR1 SGHRS and CDR2 YFSETQ. The CDR3 is 13 residues long. CDR3 sequence reads: CASSFQQGYEQFF. For the CDR3, the DNA is TGCGCCAGCAGCTTTCAACAAGGCTATGAGCAGTTCTTC.

The sample holds a few counts of this clonotype. The CDR3 region is CASSQTVSSSYNEQFF. In DNA form, the CDR3 reads TGTGCCAGCAGCCAGACGGTTTCTAGCTCCTACAATGAGCAGTTCTTC. The gene calls are TRBV7-8 and TRBJ2-1, with D uncertain. The CDR3 length is 16 residues. Trimming removed 5 bases at V and 0 bases at J, with 14 bases between. Germline loops: CDR1 SGHVS, CDR2 FQNEAQ.

This clonotype was seen once. The V and J genes are TRBV3-1 and TRBJ1-2, with 7 bases that match TRBD1. CDR1 is LGHDT, CDR2 YNNKEL, per germline (reference sequence). This CDR3 region has 14 residues. The J segment lost 5 bases and the V segment lost 1 base, leaving 4 bases of the junction unmatched. The CDR3: CASSQVQGGYGYTF. The CDR3 bases are TGTGCCAGCAGCCAAGTGCAGGGGGGGTATGGCTACACCTTC.

This clonotype was found many times. The rearrangement joins TRBV11-2 to TRBJ2-3; D is undetermined. The CDR3 has 14 residues. Germline loops: CDR1 SGHAT, CDR2 FQNNGV. V gave up 5 bases and J gave up 6 bases, with 15 bases separating them. The CDR3 nucleotides are TGTGCCAGCAGCCCGAGTTATTCGGCCGATACGCAGTATTTT. It specifies CASSPSYSADTQYF.

The chain has TRBV7-9 and TRBJ2-1; 8 bases are a match to TRBD2. J gave up 10 bases and V 3 bases, and 11 bases lay outside the gene matches. Germline values: CDR1 SEHNR, CDR2 FQNEAQ (reference sequence). There are 15 residues in the CDR3. The CDR3 is CASSLDRLAGLEQFF. In DNA form, the CDR3 reads TGTGCCAGCAGCTTGGATCGGCTAGCGGGTCTGGAGCAGTTCTTC.

V gene TRBV12-3 or TRBV12-4 combines with J gene TRBJ2-4; 8 positions match TRBD1. There are 17 residues in the CDR3. Trimming cost V 5 bases and J 4 bases; bases outside gene matches: 13. The CDR3 bases are TGTGCCAGCAGTGTCAGACAGGGGACCCTACGGAAAAACATTCAGTACTTC. It translates to CASSVRQGTLRKNIQYF.

This clonotype occurred a few times. The V and J genes are TRBV30 and TRBJ2-7; either TRBD1 or TRBD2 may supply D (8 bases each). V was trimmed by 5 bases and J by 6 bases, leaving 14 bases between them. From germline, CDR1 is GTSNPN and CDR2 SVGIG (reference sequence). The CDR3 is 12 amino acids. This CDR3 is CAWGQGLGEQYF. CDR3 coding DNA: TGTGCCTGGGGACAGGGACTAGGCGAGCAGTACTTC.

This clonotype was seen ten or more times. The chain couples TRBV3-1 to TRBJ2-7; D may correspond to TRBD1 or TRBD2 (5 bases each). Looked up from germline, CDR1 is LGHDT and CDR2 is YNNKEL (reference sequence). The CDR3 has 14 amino acids. The V end lost 6 bases, the J end lost 0 bases, and 12 bases lay between the germline ends. CDR3: CASRPGTYSYEQYF. CDR3 in DNA: TGTGCCAGCAGACCCGGGACCTACTCCTACGAGCAGTACTTC.

This rearrangement joins TRBV24-1 to TRBJ1-5; D is unresolved. V shed 3 bases and J shed 5 bases, with 7 bases lying between them. Looked up from germline, CDR1 is KGHDR and CDR2 is SFDVKD. CDR3 length: 13 amino acids. The CDR3 here is CATSDNGDQPQHF. Written as DNA, the CDR3 is TGTGCCACCAGTGATAACGGGGATCAGCCCCAGCATTTT.

This clonotype was counted between two and nine times. The CDR3 region has the DNA TGTGCCAGCAGCCAAGTTTTTTCAGATACGCAGTATTTT. Protein: CASSQVFSDTQYF. The chain links TRBV14 to TRBJ2-3; D remains ambiguous. V was trimmed by 1 base and J by 4 bases, leaving 6 bases between them. The CDR3 is 13 amino acids. Germline CDR1 is SGHDN and CDR2 is FVKESK.

The chain is built from TRBV11-2 and TRBJ2-7; D call uncertain. V was clipped by 6 bases and J by 3 bases, with 12 bases between them. Germline assignment: CDR1 SGHAT and CDR2 FQNNGV. The length of the CDR3 is 13 residues. CDR3 in amino acids: CASRDPGIYEQYF. CDR3 nucleotides: TGTGCCAGCAGAGATCCCGGAATCTACGAGCAGTACTTC.

This clonotype has more than one count but fewer than ten. The rearrangement links TRBV5-1 to TRBJ2-1; TRBD2 matches 10 bases. Germline CDR1 SGHRS, CDR2 YFSETQ. Trimming removed 2 bases from V and 0 bases from J; junction bases left unmatched: 8. The CDR3 runs 18 residues. The CDR3 loop reads CASSFGLAEGSSYNEQFF. CDR3 sequence (DNA): TGCGCCAGCAGCTTCGGACTAGCGGAGGGAAGCTCCTACAATGAGCAGTTCTTC.

The rearrangement links TRBV28 to TRBJ2-1; maybe TRBD1 (6 bases). The CDR3 has 14 amino acids. Between the trimmed V and J ends, which lost 3 bases and 3 bases, there was a span of 9 bases. Germline lookup yields CDR1 MDHEN and CDR2 SYDVKM. CDR3 amino acids: CASSFTGNYNEQFF. The CDR3 DNA reads TGTGCCAGCAGTTTTACAGGGAACTACAATGAGCAGTTCTTC.

The sample holds a few counts of this clonotype. The J gene is TRBJ1-1, the V gene TRBV5-1; D is possibly TRBD1 (5 bases). V was clipped by 7 bases and J by 1 base, with 14 bases between them. CDR3 length: 14 residues. Per the germline V gene, CDR1 is SGHRS and CDR2 is YFSETQ. The CDR3: CASGPGRSNTEAFF. The CDR3 nucleotides are TGCGCCAGCGGACCGGGACGGTCGAACACTGAAGCTTTCTTT.